This T cell receptor beta chain emerged from a study of a mutant IDH1 vaccine in newly diagnosed glioma. Study in general: Every participant had undergone radiotherapy, temozolomide, or both before, and most underwent both. Study-wide results and caveats: Vaccine-induced responses were seen in around 93% of patients, spanning several MHC alleles. Pseudoprogression appeared independent of alterations in top peripheral clonotypes.

Clones were read by immunoSEQ multiplex PCR, and TCRdb kept only the in-frame ones, dropping some. The data contain 56,000 or so clones, about 71% of them singletons. CDR1 is MDHEN and CDR2 is SYDVKM in the germline V gene. The CDR3 has 14 amino acids. V lost 4 bases, J lost 6 bases, and 5 bases stayed unmatched. Regarding this clone: Its antigen remains unknown.

Time point given: week 47, end of study. In the vaccine, a single dose held 300 ug of the mutant IDH1 20-mer peptide, along with topical imiquimod. The study gave patients eight vaccinations in weeks 1, 3, 5, 7, 11, 15, 19, 23. The sequence came from a man aged 50-60 years with glioma. The sample was PBMCs, taken from a glioma patient whose treatment included an IDH1 peptide vaccine. This chain links TRBV28 with TRBJ1-4, with 7 nucleotides matching TRBD1. The DNA of the CDR3 is TGTGCCAGCAGTTCCGACAGGGAAGATGAAAAACTGTTTTTT. Protein product: CASSSDREDEKLFF.